This T cell receptor (beta chain) was sequenced during a study of blood T cell repertoires in COVID-19. Assay used: immunoSEQ multiplex PCR; TCRdb lists only in-frame clones, some missing. The sample consists of about 160,000 clones, more than 70% of them appearing once. This clone was seen a handful of times. The V end was cut by 0 bases, the J end by 0 bases, with 15 bases between. This CDR3 is 18 amino acids long. Germline CDR1 and CDR2: LGHDT and YNNKEL (reference sequence). The rearrangement links TRBV3-1 (or the pseudogene TRBV3-2) to TRBJ1-3, with a possible D match to TRBD1 (5 bases). The TCR originated in a man aged 40-49 years who had recovered from COVID-19. Sample: PBMCs or T cells enriched from blood (not recorded which). CDR3 sequence reads: CASSQDPPGHSSGNTIYF. CDR3 nucleotides: TGTGCCAGCAGCCAAGATCCGCCTGGACATAGCTCTGGAAACACCATATATTTT.